This TCR beta chain was captured by sequencing in a study of cytomegalovirus exposure and HLA in healthy donors. Study outcomes and limitations: Reports credit the classifier with highly specific, highly sensitive diagnosis of cytomegalovirus status. Later, an analysis showed that TCR beta chains associated with HLA were more clonally expanded than others that were equally common.

Germline CDR1 SGHNT, CDR2 YENEEA. The junction had 5 bases not matched to a gene; V was cut back by 1 base and J by 6 bases. This CDR3 is built from 16 residues. As concerns this clone: Its target is unknown.

Unrecorded immune exposure was likely among donors, who were nominally healthy when sampled. It was with 60 Vbeta and 13 Jbeta primers that the PCR ran. Authors' analysis steps: Later analysis identified 65 million to 80 million unique TCR beta chains, approximately 11 million shared. Profiling relied on immunoSEQ multiplex PCR, and the TCRdb table lists in-frame clones only, not all of them. For V, J and clone size, that table is used; D and trimming come from the DNA. The data contain under 200,000 clones, roughly 85% of them seen just once; the ten biggest clones take up approximately 4.4%. Sequencing used PBMCs. This receptor was taken from a woman in her 30s in good health and CMV-seropositive. The chain has TRBV11-3 and TRBJ2-3; 12 bases fit TRBD2. CDR3 coding DNA: TGTGCCAGCAGCTTAGGACTAGCGGGAGAGTCGGATACGCAGTATTTT. Its protein is CASSLGLAGESDTQYF.